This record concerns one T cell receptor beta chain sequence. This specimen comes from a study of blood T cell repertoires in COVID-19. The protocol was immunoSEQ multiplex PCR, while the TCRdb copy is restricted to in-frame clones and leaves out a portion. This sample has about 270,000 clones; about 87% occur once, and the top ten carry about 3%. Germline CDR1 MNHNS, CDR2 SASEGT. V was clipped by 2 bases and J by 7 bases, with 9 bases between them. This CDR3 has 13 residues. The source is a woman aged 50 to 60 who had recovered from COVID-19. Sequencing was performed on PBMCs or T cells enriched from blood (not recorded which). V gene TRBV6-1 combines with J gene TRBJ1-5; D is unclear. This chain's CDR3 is CASSEWQAQPQHF. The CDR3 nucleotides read TGTGCCAGCAGTGAATGGCAGGCGCAGCCCCAGCATTTT.